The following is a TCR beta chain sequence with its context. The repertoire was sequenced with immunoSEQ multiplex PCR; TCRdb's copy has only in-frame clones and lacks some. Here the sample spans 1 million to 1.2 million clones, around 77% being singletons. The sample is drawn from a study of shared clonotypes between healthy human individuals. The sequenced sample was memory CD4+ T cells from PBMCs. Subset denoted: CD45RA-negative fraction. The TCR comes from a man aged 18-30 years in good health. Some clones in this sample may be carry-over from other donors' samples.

In nucleotides, the CDR3 is TGTGCCAGCAGCTTGATAGGGGACACCGGGGAGCTGTTTTTT. Protein sequence: CASSLIGDTGELFF. The gene calls are TRBV5-6 and TRBJ2-2; D may be TRBD1 (5 bases). The V and J ends lost 1 base and 3 bases respectively, with 7 bases between them. The CDR3 contains 14 residues. Germline lookup yields CDR1 SGHDT and CDR2 YYEEEE.